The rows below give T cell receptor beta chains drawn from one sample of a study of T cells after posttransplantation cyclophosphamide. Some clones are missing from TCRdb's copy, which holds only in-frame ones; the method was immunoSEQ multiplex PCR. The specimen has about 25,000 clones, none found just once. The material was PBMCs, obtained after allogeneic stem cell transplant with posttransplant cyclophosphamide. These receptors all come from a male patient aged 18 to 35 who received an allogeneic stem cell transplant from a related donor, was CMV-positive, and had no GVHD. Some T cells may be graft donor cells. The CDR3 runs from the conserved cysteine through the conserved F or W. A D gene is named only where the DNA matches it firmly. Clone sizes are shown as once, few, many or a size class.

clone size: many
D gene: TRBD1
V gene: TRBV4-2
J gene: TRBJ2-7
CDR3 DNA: TGTGCCAGCAGCCAAGTGACGGGACAGGGCTCCTACGAGCAGTACTTC
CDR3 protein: CASSQVTGQGSYEQYF

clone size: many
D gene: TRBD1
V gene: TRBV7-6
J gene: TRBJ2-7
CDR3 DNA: TGTGCCAGCAGCTTAGGGGGACAGGGGGCGTACGAGCAGTACTTC
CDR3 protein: CASSLGGQGAYEQYF

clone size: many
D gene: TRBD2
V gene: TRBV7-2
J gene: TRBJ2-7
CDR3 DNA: TGTGCCAGCAGCCTTAGCGGGACGCCGAATTCCTACGAGCAGTACTTC
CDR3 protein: CASSLSGTPNSYEQYF

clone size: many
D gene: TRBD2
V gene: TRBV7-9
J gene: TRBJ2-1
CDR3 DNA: TGTGCCAGCAGCGAAGGGACTAGCGGATCCTACAATGAGCAGTTCTTC
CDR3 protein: CASSEGTSGSYNEQFF

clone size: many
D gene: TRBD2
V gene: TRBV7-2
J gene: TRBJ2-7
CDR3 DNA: TGTGCCAGCAGCGGAGGACTAGCGGGGGGTAACGAGCAGTACTTC
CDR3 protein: CASSGGLAGGNEQYF

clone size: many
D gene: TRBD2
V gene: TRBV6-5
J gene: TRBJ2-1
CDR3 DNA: TGTGCCAGCAGGACTAGCGGGGGACGTGAGCAGTTCTTC
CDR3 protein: CASRTSGGREQFF

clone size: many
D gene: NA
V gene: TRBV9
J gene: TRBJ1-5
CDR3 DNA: TGTGCCAGCAGCGTAGGGGGCACCTATCAGCCCCAGCATTTT
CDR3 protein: CASSVGGTYQPQHF

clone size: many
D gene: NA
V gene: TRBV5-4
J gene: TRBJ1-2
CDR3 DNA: TGTGCCAGCGCATTGGGGAATGGGGGGTCACCCTATGGCTACACCTTC
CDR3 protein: CASALGNGGSPYGYTF

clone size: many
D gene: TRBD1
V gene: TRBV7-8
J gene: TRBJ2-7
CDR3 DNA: TGTGCCAGCAGCTTAGGGCGATTGGACAGGGGCTCCTACGAGCAGTACTTC
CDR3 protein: CASSLGRLDRGSYEQYF

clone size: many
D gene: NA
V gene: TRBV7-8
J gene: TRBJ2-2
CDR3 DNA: TGTGCCAGCAGCTTAGTGGTACAGGACACCGGGGAGCTGTTTTTT
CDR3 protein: CASSLVVQDTGELFF

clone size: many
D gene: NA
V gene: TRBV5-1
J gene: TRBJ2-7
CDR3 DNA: TGCGCCAGCAGCTCTCAGGGATTGGACTACGAGCAGTACTTC
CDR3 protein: CASSSQGLDYEQYF

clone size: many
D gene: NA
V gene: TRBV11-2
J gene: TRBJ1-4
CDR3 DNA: TGTGCCAGCAGCTTAGGAGGGTTAGGGTATCAGAGGGATGAAAAACTGTTTTTT
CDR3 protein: CASSLGGLGYQRDEKLFF

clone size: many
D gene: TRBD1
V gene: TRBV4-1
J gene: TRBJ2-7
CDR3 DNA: TGCGCCAGCAGCCAAGAGACAAGGACAGGCGAGCAGTACTTC
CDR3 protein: CASSQETRTGEQYF

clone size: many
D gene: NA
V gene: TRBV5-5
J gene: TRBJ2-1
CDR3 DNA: TGTGCCAGCAGCTTCATACTTCACTCCTACAATGAGCAGTTCTTC
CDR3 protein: CASSFILHSYNEQFF

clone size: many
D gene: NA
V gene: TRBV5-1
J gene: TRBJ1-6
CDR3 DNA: TGCGCCAGCAGCTTGTCCCACAGTTATAATTCACCCCTCCACTTT
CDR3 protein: CASSLSHSYNSPLHF